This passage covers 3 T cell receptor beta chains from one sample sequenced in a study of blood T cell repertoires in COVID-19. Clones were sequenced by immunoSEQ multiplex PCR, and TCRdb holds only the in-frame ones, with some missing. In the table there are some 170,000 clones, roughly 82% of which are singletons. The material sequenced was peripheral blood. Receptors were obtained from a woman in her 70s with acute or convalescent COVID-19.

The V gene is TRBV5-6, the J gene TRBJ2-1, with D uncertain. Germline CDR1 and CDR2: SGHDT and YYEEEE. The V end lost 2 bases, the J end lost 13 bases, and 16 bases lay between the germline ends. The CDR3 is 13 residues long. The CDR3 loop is CASSLDSTSVQFF. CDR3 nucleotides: TGTGCCAGCAGCTTAGACTCCACCTCGGTACAGTTCTTC. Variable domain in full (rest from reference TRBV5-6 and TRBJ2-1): DAGVTQSPTHLIKTRGQQVTLRCSPKSGHDTVSWYQQALGQGPQFIFQYYEEEERQRGNFPDRFSGHQFPNYSSELNVNALLLGDSALYLCASSLDSTSVQFFGPGTRLTVL.

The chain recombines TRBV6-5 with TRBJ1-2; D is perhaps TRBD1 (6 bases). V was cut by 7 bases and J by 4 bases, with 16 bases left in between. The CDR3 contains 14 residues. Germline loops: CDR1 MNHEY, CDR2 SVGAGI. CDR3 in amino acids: CASTIDRLRYGYTF. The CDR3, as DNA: TGTGCCAGCACCATAGACAGGCTGCGCTATGGCTACACCTTC.

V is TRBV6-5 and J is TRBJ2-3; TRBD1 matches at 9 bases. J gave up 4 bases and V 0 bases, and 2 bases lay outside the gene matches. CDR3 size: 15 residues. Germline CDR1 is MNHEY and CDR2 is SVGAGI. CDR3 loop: CASSYSGTGPDTQYF. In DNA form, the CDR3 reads TGTGCCAGCAGTTACTCCGGGACAGGGCCAGATACGCAGTATTTT.